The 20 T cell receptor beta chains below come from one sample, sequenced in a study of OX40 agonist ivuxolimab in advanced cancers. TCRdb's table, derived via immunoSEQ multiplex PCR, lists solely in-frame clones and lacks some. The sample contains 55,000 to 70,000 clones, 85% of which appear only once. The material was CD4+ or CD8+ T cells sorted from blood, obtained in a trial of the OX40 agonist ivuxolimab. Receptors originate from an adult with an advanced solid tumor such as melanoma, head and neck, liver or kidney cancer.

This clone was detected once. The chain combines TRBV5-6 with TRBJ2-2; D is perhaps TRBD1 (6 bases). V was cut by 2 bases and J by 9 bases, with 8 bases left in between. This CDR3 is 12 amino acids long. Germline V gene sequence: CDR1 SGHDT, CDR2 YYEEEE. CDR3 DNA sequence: TGTGCCAGCAGCTTACAGGGATGGGAGCTGTTTTTT. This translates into CASSLQGWELFF.

As DNA, the CDR3 is TGTGCCATCGGGGCCCAAGAGACCCAGTACTTC. This translates into CAIGAQETQYF. The gene calls are TRBV10-3 and TRBJ2-5, with D maybe TRBD1 (5 bases). Germline CDR1 is ENHRY and CDR2 is SYGVKD. The CDR3 is made up of 11 amino acids. The V end was cut by 8 bases, the J end by 1 base, with 5 bases between.

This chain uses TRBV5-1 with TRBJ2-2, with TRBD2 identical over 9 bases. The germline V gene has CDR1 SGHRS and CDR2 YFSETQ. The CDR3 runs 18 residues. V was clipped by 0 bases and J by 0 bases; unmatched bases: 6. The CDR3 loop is CASSLALAGFANTGELFF. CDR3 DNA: TGCGCCAGCAGCTTGGCGCTAGCGGGATTCGCGAACACCGGGGAGCTGTTTTTT.

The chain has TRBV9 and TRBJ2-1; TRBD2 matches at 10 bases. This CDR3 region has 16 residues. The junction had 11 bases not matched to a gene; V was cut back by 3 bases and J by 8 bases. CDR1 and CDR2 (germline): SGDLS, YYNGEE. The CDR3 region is CASSAPLAGVVDEQFF. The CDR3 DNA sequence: TGTGCCAGCAGCGCCCCTCTAGCGGGAGTCGTCGATGAGCAGTTCTTC.

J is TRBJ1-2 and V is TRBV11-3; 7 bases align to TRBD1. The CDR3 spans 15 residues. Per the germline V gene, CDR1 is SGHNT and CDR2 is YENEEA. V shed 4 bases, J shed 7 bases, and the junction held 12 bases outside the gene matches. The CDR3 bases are TGTGCCAGCAGCTCTCGGGACAGTCTCTTTGGTGGCTACACCTTC. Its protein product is CASSSRDSLFGGYTF.

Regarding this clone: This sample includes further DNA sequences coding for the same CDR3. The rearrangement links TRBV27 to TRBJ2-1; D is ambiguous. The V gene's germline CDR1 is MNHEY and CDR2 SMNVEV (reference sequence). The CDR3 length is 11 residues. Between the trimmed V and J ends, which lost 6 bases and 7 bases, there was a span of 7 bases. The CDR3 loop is CASSDGNEQFF. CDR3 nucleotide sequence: TGTGCCAGCAGCGACGGGAATGAGCAGTTCTTC.

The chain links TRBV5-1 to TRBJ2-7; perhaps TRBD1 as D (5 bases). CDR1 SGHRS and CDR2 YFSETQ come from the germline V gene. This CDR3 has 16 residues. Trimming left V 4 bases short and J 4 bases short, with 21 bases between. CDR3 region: CASSPHSGSTGYEQYF. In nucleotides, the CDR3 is TGCGCCAGCAGCCCCCACTCAGGGTCTACTGGTTACGAGCAGTACTTC. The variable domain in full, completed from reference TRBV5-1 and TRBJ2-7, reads KAGVTQTPRYLIKTRGQQVTLSCSPISGHRSVSWYQQTPGQGLQFLFEYFSETQRNKGNFPGRFSGRQFSNSRSEMNVSTLELGDSALYLCASSPHSGSTGYEQYFGPGTRLTVT.

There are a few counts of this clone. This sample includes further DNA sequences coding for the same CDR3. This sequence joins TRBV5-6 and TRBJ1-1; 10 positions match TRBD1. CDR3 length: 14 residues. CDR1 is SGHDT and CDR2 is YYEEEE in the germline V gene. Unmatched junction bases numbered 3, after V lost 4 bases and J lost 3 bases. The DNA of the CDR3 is TGTGCCAGCAGCCGGGACAGGGGCGACACTGAAGCTTTCTTT. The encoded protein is CASSRDRGDTEAFF.

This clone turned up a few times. CDR3 DNA sequence: TGTGCCAGCAAAGAGACAAACCAATACGAGCAGTACTTC. Amino acids: CASKETNQYEQYF. This chain uses TRBV6-5 with TRBJ2-7, with no clear D. The CDR3 is 13 residues long. The germline V gene encodes CDR1 MNHEY and CDR2 SVGAGI. The V and J ends lost 7 bases and 4 bases respectively, with 14 bases between them.

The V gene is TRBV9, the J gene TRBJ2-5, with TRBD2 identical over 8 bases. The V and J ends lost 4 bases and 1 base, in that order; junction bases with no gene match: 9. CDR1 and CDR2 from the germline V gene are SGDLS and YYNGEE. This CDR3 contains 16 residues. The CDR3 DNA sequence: TGTGCCAGCAGCCCTAGCGGCGGGAGGATCCAAGAGACCCAGTACTTC. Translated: CASSPSGGRIQETQYF.

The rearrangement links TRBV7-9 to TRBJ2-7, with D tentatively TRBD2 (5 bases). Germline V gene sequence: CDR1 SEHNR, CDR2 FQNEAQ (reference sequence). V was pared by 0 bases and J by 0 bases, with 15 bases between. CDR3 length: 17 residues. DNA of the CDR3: TGTGCCAGCAGCTTAGCGGTTGGACTTCCGTACTCCTACGAGCAGTACTTC. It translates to CASSLAVGLPYSYEQYF.

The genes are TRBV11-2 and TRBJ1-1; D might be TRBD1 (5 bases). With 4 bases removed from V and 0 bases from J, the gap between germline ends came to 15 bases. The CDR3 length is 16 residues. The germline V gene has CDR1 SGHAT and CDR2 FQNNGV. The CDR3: CASSSPRQGLNTEAFF. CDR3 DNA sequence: TGTGCCAGCAGCTCCCCCAGGCAGGGATTGAACACTGAAGCTTTCTTT.

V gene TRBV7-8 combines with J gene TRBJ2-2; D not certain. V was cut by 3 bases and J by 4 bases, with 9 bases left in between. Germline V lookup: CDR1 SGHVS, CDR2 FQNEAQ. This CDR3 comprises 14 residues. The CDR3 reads CASSLGSRTGELFF. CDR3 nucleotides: TGTGCCAGCAGCTTGGGATCCCGCACCGGGGAGCTGTTTTTT.

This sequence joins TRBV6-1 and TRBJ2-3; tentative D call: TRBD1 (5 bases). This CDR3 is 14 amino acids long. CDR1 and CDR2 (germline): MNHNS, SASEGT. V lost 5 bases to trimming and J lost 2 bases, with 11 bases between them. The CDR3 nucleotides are TGTGCCAGCAGTTTAGGGGTTCCCACAGATACGCAGTATTTT. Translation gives CASSLGVPTDTQYF.

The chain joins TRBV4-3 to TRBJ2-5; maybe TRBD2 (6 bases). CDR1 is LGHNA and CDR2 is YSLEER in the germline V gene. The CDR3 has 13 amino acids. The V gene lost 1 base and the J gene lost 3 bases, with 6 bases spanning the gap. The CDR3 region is CASSQAGEETQYF. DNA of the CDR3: TGCGCCAGCAGCCAAGCGGGAGAAGAGACCCAGTACTTC.

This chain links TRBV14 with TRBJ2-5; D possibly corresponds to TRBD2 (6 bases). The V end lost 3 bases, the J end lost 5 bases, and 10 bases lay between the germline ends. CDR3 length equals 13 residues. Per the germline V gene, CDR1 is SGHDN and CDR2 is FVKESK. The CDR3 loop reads CASSHPGRETQYF. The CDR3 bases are TGTGCCAGCAGCCACCCAGGGAGGGAGACCCAGTACTTC.

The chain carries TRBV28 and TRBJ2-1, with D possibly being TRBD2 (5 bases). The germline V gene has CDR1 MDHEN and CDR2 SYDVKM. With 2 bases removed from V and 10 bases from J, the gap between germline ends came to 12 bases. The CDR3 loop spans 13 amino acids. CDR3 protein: CASSLPGDWEQFF. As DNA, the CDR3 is TGTGCCAGCAGTTTACCCGGGGATTGGGAGCAGTTCTTC.

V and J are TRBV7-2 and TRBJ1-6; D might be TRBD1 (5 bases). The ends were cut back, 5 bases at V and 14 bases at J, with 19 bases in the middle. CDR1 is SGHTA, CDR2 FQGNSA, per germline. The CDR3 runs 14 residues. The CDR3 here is CASSVDSIIQTLHF. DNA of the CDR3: TGTGCCAGCAGCGTAGACAGCATAATTCAAACCCTCCACTTT.

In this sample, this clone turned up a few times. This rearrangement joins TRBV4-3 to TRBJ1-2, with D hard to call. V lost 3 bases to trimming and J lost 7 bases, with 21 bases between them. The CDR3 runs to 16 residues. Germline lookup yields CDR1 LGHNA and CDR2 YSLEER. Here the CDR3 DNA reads TGCGCCAGCAGCCACCTGGAGGCCGCAGAGTTTTTTGGCTACACCTTC. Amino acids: CASSHLEAAEFFGYTF.

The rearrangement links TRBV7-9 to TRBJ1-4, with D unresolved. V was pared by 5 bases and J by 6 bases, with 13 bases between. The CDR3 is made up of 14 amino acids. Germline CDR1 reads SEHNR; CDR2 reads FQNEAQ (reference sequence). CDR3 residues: CASSRGSRDEKLFF. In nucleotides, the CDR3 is TGTGCCAGCAGCCGCGGATCAAGGGATGAAAAACTGTTTTTT.